This paragraph reports one T cell receptor beta chain. The antigen is unknown. The method was immunoSEQ multiplex PCR; TCRdb's version includes in-frame clones alone and lacks a portion of them. The sample carries roughly 4,000 clones, 60% to 80% recorded once. Germline CDR1 SGHDT, CDR2 YYEEEE. There are 14 residues in the CDR3. V was clipped by 2 bases and J by 4 bases, with 13 bases between them. The data derive from a study of CD8 T cell repertoires and HIV-1 epitope variants. This chain links TRBV5-6 with TRBJ2-7; D might be TRBD1 (5 bases). Source material: cultured CD8+ T cells derived from PBMCs. This TCR was sampled from a male donor with HIV. The CDR3 loop is CASSFSGRGYEQYF. The CDR3 DNA reads TGTGCCAGCAGCTTCTCAGGGCGTGGGTACGAGCAGTACTTC.